This TCR beta chain was captured in a study of cytomegalovirus exposure and HLA in healthy donors. Study-wide findings and caveats: It was likely that a cluster of highly shared sequence variants was a sequencing artifact. Analysis was performed later, and it showed HLA-associated TCR beta chains to be more clonally expanded than equally common others.

In regard to this clone: The target antigen is unknown.

A multiplex PCR was run with 60 Vbeta primers and 13 Jbeta primers. Sequencing was performed with immunoSEQ multiplex PCR; in TCRdb, only in-frame clones are kept and a portion is missing. The sample shows roughly 120,000 clones, around 80% of them seen only once. Germline lookup yields CDR1 KGHSH and CDR2 LQKENI. V was pared by 0 bases and J by 6 bases, with 16 bases between. This CDR3 spans 16 amino acids. The source material was PBMCs. V is TRBV18 and J is TRBJ2-3; D gene uncertain. The receptor was derived from a woman aged 60-75 years in good health and CMV-seropositive. The CDR3 DNA is TGTGCCAGCTCACCACCGCTCGGGTTAGCATTTGATACGCAGTATTTT. Its protein product is CASSPPLGLAFDTQYF.